There are a few counts of the clone carrying this T cell receptor (beta chain). What it recognizes is unknown. The TCRbeta library was prepared with unique molecular identifiers. TCRdb re-analysed the PCR reads in MiXCR, keeping a single row per CDR3 protein. The data contain 200,000 to 250,000 distinct CDR3 sequences, 9.5% to 13% of them seen just once; the ten biggest clones take up about 30%. Losses at the gene ends were 11 bases for V and 8 bases for J; bases not matched to a gene: 9. From germline, CDR1 is MDHEN and CDR2 SYDVKM. This CDR3 has 13 amino acids. These data belong to a study of T-cell reconstitution after alpha-beta-depleted transplantation in children. Study results and limitations: Hyperexpanded clones declined; after one year, newly produced T cells mostly supplied diversity. Approximately two months post-transplant, alpha-beta T cells reportedly originated from several hundred expanded graft clones.

This receptor was obtained from a child younger than two with acute myeloid leukemia, due to receive a stem cell transplant. The V and J genes are TRBV28 and TRBJ1-4; 9 nucleotides align to TRBD1. The material sequenced was PBMCs, taken before TCRalphabeta/CD19-depleted stem cell transplant. CDR3 coding DNA: TGTGCCGCGACCGGGACAGGGTCCGAAAAACTGTTTTTT. It encodes CAATGTGSEKLFF.